This T cell receptor beta chain came from a study of CD8 T cells in ankylosing spondylitis. Preparation of TCR beta libraries was done by quantitative 5'-RACE with molecular barcodes. A single record per CDR3 protein comes from TCRdb applying MiXCR to the 5' RACE reads. The sample carries about 130,000 distinct CDR3 sequences, roughly 6.6% recorded once. Study-wide results and caveats: Some motif variants had been reported before (in reactive arthritis synovial fluid and blood). A motif of fewer than ten highly homologous TCR beta variants was seen as apparently characteristic of ankylosing spondylitis blood. The authors reported significant enrichment of disease-linked clones in matched ankylosing spondylitis synovial fluid.

This CDR3 spans 13 amino acids. V dropped 8 bases and J dropped 6 bases, with 17 bases sitting between them. As concerns this clonotype: The target antigen is unknown. Just one base apart from a much larger clone, this may be a read error.

This TCR derives from a male donor with ankylosing spondylitis or in good health (not recorded which). J is TRBJ2-7 and V is TRBV12-3 or TRBV12-4; either TRBD1 or TRBD2 may supply D (5 bases each). The sample was blood, either unsorted or a sorted T cell fraction (not recorded which). CDR3 in amino acids: CASGGTETFEQYF. In DNA, the CDR3 is TGTGCCAGCGGTGGGACCGAAACCTTCGAGCAGTACTTC.